The clone carrying this T cell receptor (beta chain) has a handful of counts. The antigen is undetermined. Germline CDR1 SGHRS, CDR2 YFSETQ. The CDR3 spans 14 residues. Germline trimming cut 0 bases from V and 4 bases from J; bases unmatched to any gene: 3. The data belong to a study of cytomegalovirus exposure and HLA in healthy donors. Study outcomes and limitations: CMV serostatus was the only immune exposure information that was available. In a later analysis, a missense DCLRE1C variant was linked to TCR beta V- and J-gene trimming. HLA allele associations emerged for roughly 16,000 TCR beta sequences in a later analysis, at 0.05 false discovery rate.

The study ran its PCR with 60 Vbeta and 13 Jbeta primers. Data came from immunoSEQ multiplex PCR; TCRdb stores just in-frame clones and leaves some out. Of about 130,000 clones in the sample, 81% were seen once. Donors showed nominal health when sampled, although they likely had unrecorded immune exposures. Sequenced input: PBMCs. The origin of this receptor is a man aged 18 to 35 in good health and CMV-seronegative. The chain couples TRBV5-1 to TRBJ2-5; the match to TRBD2 covers 7 bases. The CDR3 is CASSLGSGAETQYF. CDR3 DNA sequence: TGCGCCAGCAGCTTGGGAAGCGGGGCAGAGACCCAGTACTTC.